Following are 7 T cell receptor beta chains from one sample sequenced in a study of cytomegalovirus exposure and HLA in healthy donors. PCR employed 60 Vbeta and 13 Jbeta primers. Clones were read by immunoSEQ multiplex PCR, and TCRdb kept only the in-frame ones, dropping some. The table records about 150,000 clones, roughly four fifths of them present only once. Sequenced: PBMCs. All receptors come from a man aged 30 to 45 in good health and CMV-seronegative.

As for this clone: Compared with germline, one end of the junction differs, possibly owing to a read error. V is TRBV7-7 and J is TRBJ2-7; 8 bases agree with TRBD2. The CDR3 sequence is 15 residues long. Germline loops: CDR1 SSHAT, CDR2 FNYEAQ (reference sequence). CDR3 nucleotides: TGTGCTAGCAGCTTAACCGGGAGGGAGGCCTACGAGCAGTACTTC. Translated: CASSLTGREAYEQYF.

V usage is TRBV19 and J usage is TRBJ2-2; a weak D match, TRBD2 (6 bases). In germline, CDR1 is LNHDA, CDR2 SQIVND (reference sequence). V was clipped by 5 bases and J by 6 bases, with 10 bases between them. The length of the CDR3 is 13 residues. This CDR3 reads CASSLGTSGELFF. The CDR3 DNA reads TGTGCCAGTAGTTTGGGGACTTCCGGGGAGCTGTTTTTT.

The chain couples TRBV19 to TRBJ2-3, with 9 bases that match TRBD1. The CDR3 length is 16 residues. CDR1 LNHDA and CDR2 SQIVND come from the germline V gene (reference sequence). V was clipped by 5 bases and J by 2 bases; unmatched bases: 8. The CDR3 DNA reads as TGTGCCAGTAGTCCTAAGGGGACAGGGCTCACAGATACGCAGTATTTT. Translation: CASSPKGTGLTDTQYF.

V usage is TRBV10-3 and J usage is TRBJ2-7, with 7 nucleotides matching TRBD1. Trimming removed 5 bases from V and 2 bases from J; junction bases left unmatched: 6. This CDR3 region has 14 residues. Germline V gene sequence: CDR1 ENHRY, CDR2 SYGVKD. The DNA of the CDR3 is TGTGCCATCAGTACCTGGACAGGCCCCTACGAGCAGTACTTC. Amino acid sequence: CAISTWTGPYEQYF.

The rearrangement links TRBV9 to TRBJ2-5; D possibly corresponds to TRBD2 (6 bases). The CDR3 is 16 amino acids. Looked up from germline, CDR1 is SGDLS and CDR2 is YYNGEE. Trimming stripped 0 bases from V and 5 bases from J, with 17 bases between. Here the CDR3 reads CASSVGAANGGETQYF. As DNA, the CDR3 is TGTGCCAGCAGCGTAGGGGCGGCCAATGGGGGGGAGACCCAGTACTTC.

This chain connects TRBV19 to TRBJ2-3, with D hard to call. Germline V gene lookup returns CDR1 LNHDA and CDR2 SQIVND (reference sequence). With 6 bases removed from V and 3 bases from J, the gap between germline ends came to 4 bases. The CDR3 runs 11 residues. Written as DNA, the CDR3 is TGTGCCAGTAGACAAACAGATACGCAGTATTTT. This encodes CASRQTDTQYF.

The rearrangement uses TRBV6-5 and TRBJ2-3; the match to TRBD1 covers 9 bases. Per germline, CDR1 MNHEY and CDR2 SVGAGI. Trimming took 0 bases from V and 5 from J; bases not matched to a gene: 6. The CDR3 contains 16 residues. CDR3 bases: TGTGCCAGCAGTTACTCGTGGGGACAGGGTGGAGATACGCAGTATTTT. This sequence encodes CASSYSWGQGGDTQYF.